The clone carrying this TCR beta chain occurred a few times. The sample is drawn from a study of cytomegalovirus exposure and HLA in healthy donors. With 60 Vbeta and 13 Jbeta primers, the PCR was carried out. TCRdb keeps only in-frame clones here, not all; method: immunoSEQ multiplex PCR. Here the sample spans approximately 290,000 clones, roughly 80% being singletons. The CDR3 runs to 14 residues. Germline V gene lookup returns CDR1 SGHRS and CDR2 YFSETQ. Losses at the gene ends were 4 bases for V and 5 bases for J; bases not matched to a gene: 8. Sequencing was performed on PBMCs. The sequence derives from a girl aged 2 to 9 in good health and CMV-seronegative. The chain recombines TRBV5-1 with TRBJ2-7, with 8 positions matching TRBD1. CDR3 loop: CASSPGQGPHEQYF. DNA of the CDR3: TGCGCCAGCAGCCCAGGACAGGGTCCTCACGAGCAGTACTTC.